The sequence of this TCR beta chain was determined in a study of T-cell reconstitution after alpha-beta-depleted transplantation in children. Study-wide results and caveats: Some patients showed high day-60 TCRbeta diversity, which derived from surviving recipient T cells and thymic progenitors. Hyperexpanded clones declined; after one year, newly produced T cells mostly supplied diversity. As was reported, about two months after transplant, alpha-beta T cells came from several hundred expanded graft clones.

After removal of 3 bases from V and 5 bases from J, the junction contained 12 bases not matched to a gene. The CDR3 loop spans 17 amino acids. Germline V gene sequence: CDR1 DFQATT, CDR2 SNEGSKA (reference sequence). About this clonotype: Its antigen is as yet unknown.

Unique molecular identifiers were used in preparing the TCRbeta library. TCRdb called the PCR reads again in MiXCR, with one record for every CDR3 protein. The sample holds more than 45,000 distinct CDR3 sequences, about 50% seen once. The sequence derives from a boy younger than two with SCID, due to receive a stem cell transplant. This sequence joins TRBV20-1 and TRBJ2-2; 10 positions match TRBD2. The material was peripheral blood, obtained before TCRalphabeta/CD19-depleted stem cell transplant. This CDR3 reads CSASDLLAGRETGELFF. CDR3 DNA: TGCAGTGCTAGCGACCTACTAGCGGGGAGAGAGACCGGGGAGCTGTTTTTT.